This entry lists 31 T cell receptor beta chains sequenced from one sample in a study of STAT5B mutations in CD4+ large granular lymphocyte leukemia. The method was immunoSEQ multiplex PCR; TCRdb's version includes in-frame clones alone and lacks a portion of them. The table includes about 32,000 clones, roughly 80% detected once. The source material was CD4+ T cells from blood buffy coats. These receptors all come from a human donor in good health.

The V and J genes are TRBV5-6 and TRBJ1-5, with D perhaps matching TRBD1 (5 bases). Germline V CDR1 and CDR2: SGHDT, YYEEEE. V was clipped by 4 bases and J by 1 base, with 12 bases between them. This CDR3 region has 15 residues. The DNA of the CDR3 is TGTGCCAGCAGCCTCGGACACGCCAGCAATCAGCCCCAGCATTTT. Protein sequence: CASSLGHASNQPQHF.

The chain is built from TRBV4-2 and TRBJ1-5; TRBD1 might be the D (5 bases). Germline V gene data show CDR1 as LGHNA and CDR2 as YNFKEQ. V lost 4 bases to trimming and J lost 8 bases, with 9 bases between them. The CDR3 totals 12 residues. CDR3 residues: CASSLGTEPQHF. The CDR3 bases are TGTGCCAGCAGCCTCGGGACGGAGCCCCAGCATTTT.

This sequence joins TRBV5-6 and TRBJ1-4, with 8 bases fitting TRBD1. Trimming removed 3 bases from V and 5 bases from J; junction bases left unmatched: 9. CDR1 is SGHDT and CDR2 is YYEEEE in the germline V gene. The CDR3 totals 16 residues. The CDR3, as DNA: TGTGCCAGCAGCTCCCAGGCAGGGACAGGAAATGAAAAACTGTTTTTT. Amino acid sequence: CASSSQAGTGNEKLFF.

The chain joins TRBV5-4 to TRBJ2-7; 8 bases match TRBD1. The length of the CDR3 is 13 residues. V lost 6 bases and J lost 5; bases outside the gene matches: 7. Germline V lookup: CDR1 SGHNT, CDR2 YYREEE (reference sequence). CDR3 in DNA: TGTGCCAGCACCCGGACAGGGAGCGACGAGCAGTACTTC. This gives the protein CASTRTGSDEQYF.

The V gene is TRBV28, the J gene TRBJ1-2; 7 bases fit TRBD1. The CDR3 totals 15 residues. Germline V gene data show CDR1 as MDHEN and CDR2 as SYDVKM. After removal of 8 bases from V and 5 bases from J, the junction contained 14 bases not matched to a gene. The CDR3 is CASRGTVVWAYGYTF. DNA of the CDR3: TGTGCCAGCCGAGGGACAGTGGTATGGGCTTATGGCTACACCTTC.

This clone was found a few times. The sample contains more than one DNA sequence encoding this CDR3. This chain connects TRBV19 to TRBJ1-5; D is possibly TRBD1 (5 bases). The V end was cut by 4 bases, the J end by 4 bases, with 11 bases between. This CDR3 spans 14 amino acids. CDR1 and CDR2 (germline): LNHDA, SQIVND (reference sequence). Here the CDR3 reads CASSTDSLNQPQHF. DNA for the CDR3: TGTGCCAGTAGTACCGACAGCCTTAATCAGCCCCAGCATTTT. The whole variable domain, filled in from reference TRBV19 and TRBJ1-5, reads DGGITQSPKYLFRKEGQNVTLSCEQNLNHDAMYWYRQDPGQGLRLIYYSQIVNDFQKGDIAEGYSVSREKKESFPLTVTSAQKNPTAFYLCASSTDSLNQPQHFGDGTRLSIL.

The chain is built from TRBV29-1 and TRBJ2-3; TRBD2 agrees at 8 bases. The germline gives CDR1 SQVTM, CDR2 ANQGSEA. V lost 7 bases, J lost 4 bases, and 4 bases stayed unmatched. This CDR3 spans 12 amino acids. The CDR3 here is CSAGGEPDTQYF. The CDR3 bases are TGCAGCGCGGGGGGGGAACCAGATACGCAGTATTTT.

The count of this clone is one. Compared with germline, one end of the junction differs, possibly owing to a read error. This chain links TRBV7-2 with TRBJ2-1; 9 bases agree with TRBD2. Germline V lookup: CDR1 SGHTA, CDR2 FQGNSA. The CDR3 consists of 14 residues. The CDR3 DNA is TGTGCCAGCAGCCTAGCGGGACCCTACAATGAGCAGTTCTTC. Its protein is CASSLAGPYNEQFF.

This rearrangement joins TRBV19 to TRBJ1-5, with 8 positions matching TRBD1. The CDR3 length is 14 residues. Per the germline V gene, CDR1 is LNHDA and CDR2 is SQIVND (reference sequence). Trimming removed 7 bases from V and 7 bases from J; junction bases left unmatched: 9. In nucleotides, the CDR3 is TGTGCCAGTACCTTTGACAGGGGTAGGCAGCCCCAGCATTTT. Its protein is CASTFDRGRQPQHF.

This chain uses TRBV19 with TRBJ1-5; D is perhaps TRBD1 (5 bases). Germline V gene lookup returns CDR1 LNHDA and CDR2 SQIVND (reference sequence). The CDR3 is made up of 18 amino acids. Trimming removed 6 bases from V and 0 bases from J, with 21 bases in between. For the CDR3, the DNA is TGTGCCAGTAGCGGTTGGGGACGGATCGGATATAGCAATCAGCCCCAGCATTTT. Its translation is CASSGWGRIGYSNQPQHF.

The chain employs TRBV21-1 and TRBJ1-1; the table's D call, TRBD1, has no DNA check behind it. TRBV21-1 is a pseudogene locus. The CDR3 runs 15 residues. CDR3 region: CASSKERGLGTEAFF. CDR3 nucleotide sequence: TGTGCCAGCAGCAAAGAGAGGGGGCTAGGCACTGAAGCTTTCTTT.

The chain has TRBV7-9 and TRBJ2-5; 8 nucleotides agree with TRBD1. Germline-derived CDR1 and CDR2 are SEHNR and FQNEAQ (reference sequence). The CDR3 contains 15 residues. V shed 4 bases and J 11 bases; nucleotides not matched to a gene: 15. The CDR3 loop reads CASSSEVPGTGYQYF. The CDR3 bases are TGTGCCAGCAGCTCAGAAGTACCCGGGACAGGATATCAGTACTTC. Filled out from reference TRBV7-9 and TRBJ2-5, the complete variable domain reads DTGVSQNPRHKITKRGQNVTFRCDPISEHNRLYWYRQTLGQGPEFLTYFQNEAQLEKSRLLSDRFSAERPKGSFSTLEIQRTEQGDSAMYLCASSSEVPGTGYQYFGPGTRLLVL.

The genes are TRBV9 and TRBJ2-2, with a possible D match to TRBD2 (5 bases). Trimming left V 7 bases short and J 6 bases short, with 10 bases between. This CDR3 is built from 12 residues. Per the germline V gene, CDR1 is SGDLS and CDR2 is YYNGEE. DNA for the CDR3: TGTGCCAGCGGACTCAGCCCCGGGGAGCTGTTTTTT. It translates to CASGLSPGELFF. The entire variable domain, with the rest obtained from reference TRBV9 and TRBJ2-2, is as follows: DSGVTQTPKHLITATGQRVTLRCSPRSGDLSVYWYQQSLDQGLQFLIQYYNGEERAKGNILERFSAQQFPDLHSELNLSSLELGDSALYFCASGLSPGELFFGEGSRLTVL.

This clone was counted between two and nine times. The CDR3 reads CASSPRDTQYF. The CDR3 DNA sequence: TGTGCCAGCTCACCTCGAGATACGCAGTATTTT. The chain is built from TRBV18 and TRBJ2-3; D remains unclear. This CDR3 contains 11 residues. Trimming took off 3 bases at V and 5 bases at J, with 3 bases between the two ends. Germline V gene sequence: CDR1 KGHSH, CDR2 LQKENI.

The chain combines TRBV19 with TRBJ1-6; D unresolved. V lost 3 bases and J 7 bases, leaving 13 bases between the germline ends. This CDR3 has 15 residues. The germline V gene has CDR1 LNHDA and CDR2 SQIVND (reference sequence). The chain's CDR3 is CASSIQSADNSPLHF. The CDR3 coding sequence is TGTGCCAGTAGTATCCAATCGGCAGACAATTCACCCCTCCACTTT.

The V call is TRBV30, the J call TRBJ1-5; D is perhaps TRBD1 (5 bases). Germline V gene lookup returns CDR1 GTSNPN and CDR2 SVGIG (reference sequence). The germline V and J ends were trimmed by 0 bases and 8 bases, with 14 bases remaining between them. This CDR3 has 14 amino acids. The CDR3 reads CAWSVGGGGEPQHF. Written as DNA, the CDR3 is TGTGCCTGGAGTGTCGGCGGCGGAGGGGAGCCCCAGCATTTT.

The chain joins TRBV29-1 to TRBJ1-2; possibly TRBD1 for D (5 bases). Trimming stripped 5 bases from V and 4 bases from J, with 14 bases between. This CDR3 has 13 residues. The germline V gene has CDR1 SQVTM and CDR2 ANQGSEA. DNA for the CDR3: TGCAGCGTTCCCGGGGGGGGAAGCTATGGCTACACCTTC. Its protein is CSVPGGGSYGYTF.

DNA for the CDR3: TGTGCCAGCAGCCCACCGGGACTAGCGGGAGATACGCAGTATTTT. It is translated as CASSPPGLAGDTQYF. J is TRBJ2-3 and V is TRBV6-1; TRBD2 agrees at 12 bases. This CDR3 is built from 15 residues. Trimming took 6 bases from V and 5 from J; bases not matched to a gene: 6. Per germline, CDR1 MNHNS and CDR2 SASEGT.

The chain couples TRBV5-1 to TRBJ1-1; D perhaps matches TRBD1 (5 bases). CDR3 length: 17 amino acids. CDR1 SGHRS and CDR2 YFSETQ come from the germline V gene. V lost 6 bases to trimming and J lost 0 bases, with 21 bases between them. CDR3 DNA: TGCGCCAGCACCCCGACAGCTGAGAGTGGAATGAACACTGAAGCTTTCTTT. As protein: CASTPTAESGMNTEAFF.

V and J are TRBV16 and TRBJ1-1; tentatively, D is TRBD1 (6 bases). Trimming left V 4 bases short and J 5 bases short, with 14 bases between. Germline V lookup: CDR1 KGHSY, CDR2 FQNENV. The CDR3 is 14 residues long. As DNA, the CDR3 is TGTGCCAGCAGCCCCCTCCAGGGGAGAACTGAAGCTTTCTTT. Protein sequence: CASSPLQGRTEAFF.

The chain joins TRBV29-1 to TRBJ2-7, with D maybe TRBD1 (5 bases). The CDR3 is made up of 13 amino acids. Germline CDR1 and CDR2: SQVTM and ANQGSEA. Trimming removed 7 bases from V and 4 bases from J, with 17 bases in between. The CDR3 protein is CSGRGPGSYEQYF. In DNA form, the CDR3 reads TGCAGCGGTAGGGGCCCCGGGTCTTACGAGCAGTACTTC.

This clone was detected only a few times. V is TRBV4-3 and J is TRBJ1-3; TRBD1 might be the D (5 bases). V was cut by 8 bases and J by 0 bases, with 11 bases left in between. CDR3 length: 14 residues. Germline V gene sequence: CDR1 LGHNA, CDR2 YSLEER. CDR3 sequence: CASAAGGSGNTIYF. The DNA of the CDR3 is TGCGCCAGCGCGGCGGGGGGCTCTGGAAACACCATATATTTT.

The rearrangement uses TRBV7-3 and TRBJ2-3, with D perhaps matching TRBD1 or TRBD2 (6 bases each). CDR3 length: 16 amino acids. V lost 0 bases, J lost 5 bases, and 15 bases lay in between. Germline lookup yields CDR1 SGHTA and CDR2 FQGTGA. This CDR3 reads CASSLTGIGGGDTQYF. As DNA, the CDR3 is TGTGCCAGCAGCTTAACGGGGATCGGAGGGGGAGATACGCAGTATTTT.

This clone was detected once. The chain carries TRBV28 and TRBJ1-1; D is undetermined. Deletions cut 7 bases from V and 0 bases from J, with 12 bases between. The CDR3 is 14 amino acids. Germline CDR1 is MDHEN and CDR2 is SYDVKM. CDR3 nucleotides: TGTGCCAGCAAGATAGGGATTTTGAACACTGAAGCTTTCTTT. The encoded protein is CASKIGILNTEAFF.

J is TRBJ1-2 and V is TRBV4-3, with D uncertain. CDR1 and CDR2 (germline): LGHNA, YSLEER. V lost 2 bases and J lost 4, with 14 bases in between. This CDR3 region has 15 residues. CDR3 bases: TGCGCCAGCAGCCAATTTCTGGCGGCGACCTATGGCTACACCTTC. Amino acid sequence: CASSQFLAATYGYTF.

This clone was picked up a small number of times. J is TRBJ2-7 and V is TRBV5-1; 8 nucleotides line up with TRBD2. CDR1 is SGHRS, CDR2 YFSETQ, per germline. Trimming took 0 bases from V and 2 from J; bases not matched to a gene: 7. The CDR3 runs to 16 residues. The CDR3 reads CASSLVERESAYEQYF. The CDR3 DNA sequence: TGCGCCAGCAGCTTGGTGGAGCGGGAGTCAGCCTACGAGCAGTACTTC.

The J gene is TRBJ1-3, the V gene TRBV6-5; possibly TRBD1 for D (5 bases). Germline assignment: CDR1 MNHEY and CDR2 SVGAGI. With 2 bases removed from V and 2 bases from J, the gap between germline ends came to 13 bases. The CDR3 length is 16 residues. The CDR3 DNA reads as TGTGCCAGCAGTTACCATGGGACGGGGACTGGAAACACCATATATTTT. Encoded protein: CASSYHGTGTGNTIYF.

CDR3 DNA: TGTGCCAGCAGCCGGGACTACTCCTACGAGCAGTACTTC. It specifies CASSRDYSYEQYF. The rearrangement links TRBV5-5 to TRBJ2-7; 7 positions match TRBD2. This CDR3 has 13 amino acids. CDR1 is SGHKS and CDR2 is YYEKEE in the germline V gene (reference sequence). Trimming cost V 4 bases and J 0 bases; bases outside gene matches: 1.

This chain connects TRBV7-2 to TRBJ2-1, with 7 bases aligning to TRBD1. The CDR3 contains 16 residues. Germline CDR1 SGHTA, CDR2 FQGNSA. The V segment lost 5 bases and the J segment 4 bases; nucleotides outside the gene matches: 11. The CDR3 DNA sequence: TGTGCCAGCAGCCCCCACGGGACAGTTCTTTACAATGAGCAGTTCTTC. Protein: CASSPHGTVLYNEQFF. The variable domain in full, completed from reference TRBV7-2 and TRBJ2-1, reads GAGVSQSPSNKVTEKGKDVELRCDPISGHTALYWYRQSLGQGLEFLIYFQGNSAPDKSGLPSDRFSAERTGGSVSTLTIQRTQQEDSAVYLCASSPHGTVLYNEQFFGPGTRLTVL.

This chain connects TRBV28 to TRBJ1-4; D is ambiguous. In germline, CDR1 is MDHEN, CDR2 SYDVKM. The CDR3 sequence is 12 residues long. The germline V and J ends were trimmed by 6 bases and 1 base, with 3 bases remaining between them. The CDR3 spells CASRVTNEKLFF. Here the CDR3 DNA reads TGTGCCAGCAGGGTAACTAATGAAAAACTGTTTTTT.

The rearrangement links TRBV10-3 to TRBJ1-1, with D unresolved. V was trimmed by 0 bases and J by 4 bases, leaving 6 bases between them. Germline V gene lookup returns CDR1 ENHRY and CDR2 SYGVKD. The CDR3 spans 13 residues. The chain's CDR3 is CAISESAFTEAFF. DNA of the CDR3: TGTGCCATCAGTGAGTCGGCATTCACTGAAGCTTTCTTT.